The rows below give T cell receptor beta chains drawn from one sample of a study of CD8+ T cells in alopecia areata. Data came from immunoSEQ multiplex PCR; TCRdb stores just in-frame clones and leaves some out. The sample carries about 200,000 clones, 57% recorded once. The specimen was CD4+ T cells sorted from blood, collected at week 0. These receptor sequences come from a human donor with alopecia areata. Both conserved end residues are part of each CDR3. The order of the fields is J gene, clone size, V gene, CDR3 length, D gene, CDR3 DNA, CDR3 protein. A D gene is named only where the DNA matches it firmly. Not every row has a clone size; where given, it reads once, few, many or a size class.

>TRBJ2-7|once|TRBV5-1|14|TRBD1
TGCGCCAGCAGCGGAGCCGGGACAGTCTACGAGCAGTACTTC
CASSGAGTVYEQYF
>TRBJ1-1|.|TRBV6-5|13|.
TGTGCCAGCACAATGGGGGTGAACACTGAAGCTTTCTTT
CASTMGVNTEAFF
>TRBJ2-2|few|TRBV5-1|14|.
TGCGCCAGCAGCTTTGTCCGGTACACCGGGGAGCTGTTTTTT
CASSFVRYTGELFF
>TRBJ1-1|.|TRBV29-1|13|.
TGCAGCGTTGAAGGCCTTACAGGGCTCGAAGCTTTCTTT
CSVEGLTGLEAFF
>TRBJ2-1|.|TRBV4-1|13|.
TGCGCCAGCAGCCAAGATCGGGGTTTCGAGCAGTTCTTC
CASSQDRGFEQFF
>TRBJ1-1|.|TRBV27|15|TRBD1
TGTGCCAGCAGTTCCTCCGGGACAGGGGAGGGGGAAGCTTTCTTT
CASSSSGTGEGEAFF
>TRBJ2-3|.|TRBV30|12|.
TGTGCCTGGAGTGTACTCCGGGATACGCAGTATTTT
CAWSVLRDTQYF
>TRBJ2-3|few|TRBV5-6|15|.
TGTGCCAGCAGCTTGGAACAGCCCGGCACAGATACGCAGTATTTT
CASSLEQPGTDTQYF
>TRBJ2-7|few|TRBV14|19|TRBD2
TGTGCCAGCAGCCAAGATCTTGTGACTAGCGGGAGGGTCTCCTACGAGCAGTACTTC
CASSQDLVTSGRVSYEQYF
>TRBJ2-2|few|TRBV30|12|TRBD2
TGTGCCGGAATAGCGGGAGTCGGGGAGCTGTTTTTT
CAGIAGVGELFF
>TRBJ2-1|.|TRBV30|13|.
TGTGCCTGGAGTGTGAAGCTGGGCAATGAGCAGTTCTTC
CAWSVKLGNEQFF
>TRBJ1-5|once|TRBV7-9|13|TRBD1
TGTGCCAGCAGCTCCCAAGTACAGGGGGCCCAGCATTTT
CASSSQVQGAQHF
>TRBJ1-1|few|TRBV29-1|12|TRBD1
TGCAGCGCTGGACAGGACTACACTGAAGCTTTCTTT
CSAGQDYTEAFF
>TRBJ1-2|.|TRBV29-1|12|.
TGCAGCGTTGAGGCAACTAACTATGGCTACACCTTC
CSVEATNYGYTF
>TRBJ2-5|.|TRBV15|13|.
TGTGCCACCAGCAGAGGTTCACGGGAGACCCAGTACTTC
CATSRGSRETQYF
>TRBJ2-1|.|TRBV10-3|14|.
TGTGCCATCAGTGAGTCGAGCTCCTACAATGAGCAGTTCTTC
CAISESSSYNEQFF
>TRBJ2-1|.|TRBV7-2|14|TRBD2
TGTGCCAGCAGCTTAGCGTCTAGCGGGGGAGGGCGGTTCTTC
CASSLASSGGGRFF
>TRBJ2-7|few|TRBV2|12|.
TGTGCCAGCAGTGAAGAGGCCCAGGGTCGATACTTC
CASSEEAQGRYF
>TRBJ1-1|.|TRBV18|13|.
TGTGCCAGCTCACCAAACTTGAACACTGAAGCTTTCTTT
CASSPNLNTEAFF
>TRBJ2-7|.|TRBV19|15|.
TGTGCCAGTAGAGGGGTCGGAACGGGCGGCTACGAGCAGTACTTC
CASRGVGTGGYEQYF
>TRBJ2-2|few|TRBV29-1|16|.
TGCAGCGTTGAAGATCATGGGGGGCCCAACACCGGGGAGCTGTTTTTT
CSVEDHGGPNTGELFF
>TRBJ2-1|.|TRBV4-1|16|.
TGCGCCAGCAGCCGCCAACAGGGATCCCTCTACAATGAGCAGTTCTTC
CASSRQQGSLYNEQFF
>TRBJ2-7|.|TRBV29-1|12|.
TGCAGCGCCCTCTTCGGCGCTGGGGAGCAGTACTTC
CSALFGAGEQYF
>TRBJ1-2|.|TRBV29-1|12|.
TGCAGCGTTGAAGGCCTCGGAAGGGGCTACACCTTC
CSVEGLGRGYTF
>TRBJ1-1|.|TRBV7-2|15|TRBD1
TGTGCCAGCAGCTTAGTAGGACAGGGAAAGACTGAAGCTTTCTTT
CASSLVGQGKTEAFF
>TRBJ2-1|few|TRBV7-2|15|TRBD1
TGTGCCAGCAGCACCCCGGGACAGGGTGGTAATGAGCAGTTCTTC
CASSTPGQGGNEQFF
>TRBJ1-2|few|TRBV29-1|14|TRBD1
TGCAGCGTTGAACCGGGACAGGGTTTAGGTGGCTACACCTTC
CSVEPGQGLGGYTF
>TRBJ2-7|.|TRBV20-1|11|.
TGCAGTGCTTTAAGGGTGGGGGAGCAGTACTTC
CSALRVGEQYF
>TRBJ2-7|.|TRBV27|16|.
TGTGCCAGCAGTTTATTTGATCACAGACCTTTGAGCGAGCAGTACTTC
CASSLFDHRPLSEQYF
>TRBJ2-1|.|TRBV29-1|17|.
TGCAGCGTTGAAGTCTACTACCGGGACCGCGTTGACAATGAGCAGTTCTTC
CSVEVYYRDRVDNEQFF
>TRBJ2-6|.|TRBV27|16|.
TGTGCCAGCAGTTTTAGGCTGACCTCTGGGGCCAACGTCCTGACTTTC
CASSFRLTSGANVLTF
>TRBJ2-1|few|TRBV30|14|.
TGTGCCTGGAGTCGGGGGAGCTCCTACAATGAGCAGTTCTTC
CAWSRGSSYNEQFF
>TRBJ2-7|.|TRBV5-1|12|.
TGCGCCAGCAGCTTGGGGCCCGACGAGCAGTACTTC
CASSLGPDEQYF
>TRBJ1-4|.|TRBV27|13|.
TGTGCCAGCAGCCCACGGAGGGGAGAAAAACTGTTTTTT
CASSPRRGEKLFF
>TRBJ1-1|.|TRBV30|13|.
TGTGCCTGGAGTGTACTGGGTCACACTGAAGCTTTCTTT
CAWSVLGHTEAFF
>TRBJ1-2|.|TRBV30|14|.
TGTGCCTGGAGTCAGGCTCTAGATTTCTATGGCTACACCTTC
CAWSQALDFYGYTF
>TRBJ2-5|.|TRBV7-8|13|TRBD2
TGTGCCAGCAGCTCAAGCGGGGAAGAGACCCAGTACTTC
CASSSSGEETQYF
>TRBJ1-1|.|TRBV11-2|15|.
TGTGCCAGCAGCCGAGGGGAGCTCCTGAACACTGAAGCTTTCTTT
CASSRGELLNTEAFF
>TRBJ2-3|.|TRBV5-1|14|TRBD2
TGCGCCAGCAGCCGGACTAGCGGGGGAGATACGCAGTATTTT
CASSRTSGGDTQYF
>TRBJ2-7|.|TRBV6-1|10|.
TGTGCCAGCAATGCAGGCGAGCAGTACTTC
CASNAGEQYF
>TRBJ2-1|.|TRBV30|12|.
TGTGCCTGGAGTACTCGACAGAGTGAGCAGTTCTTC
CAWSTRQSEQFF
>TRBJ1-2|few|TRBV5-1|15|.
TGCGCCAGCAGCCTCTGGACGGGAAGGGCGGATGGCTACACCTTC
CASSLWTGRADGYTF
>TRBJ2-4|.|TRBV13|14|TRBD1
TGTGCCAGCAGCTCCGGGACAGATAAAAACATTCAGTACTTC
CASSSGTDKNIQYF
>TRBJ2-3|.|TRBV29-1|14|TRBD2
TGCAGCGCGGGGCTTAGCGGGGGGCCAGATACGCAGTATTTT
CSAGLSGGPDTQYF
>TRBJ1-4|.|TRBV11-2|14|.
TGTGCCAGCAGCTTAGCAGGGATGGACGAAAAACTGTTTTTT
CASSLAGMDEKLFF
>TRBJ1-1|.|TRBV6-1|15|TRBD1
TGTGCCAGCAGTGGTACAGGGGTAGGAGGCACTGAAGCTTTCTTT
CASSGTGVGGTEAFF